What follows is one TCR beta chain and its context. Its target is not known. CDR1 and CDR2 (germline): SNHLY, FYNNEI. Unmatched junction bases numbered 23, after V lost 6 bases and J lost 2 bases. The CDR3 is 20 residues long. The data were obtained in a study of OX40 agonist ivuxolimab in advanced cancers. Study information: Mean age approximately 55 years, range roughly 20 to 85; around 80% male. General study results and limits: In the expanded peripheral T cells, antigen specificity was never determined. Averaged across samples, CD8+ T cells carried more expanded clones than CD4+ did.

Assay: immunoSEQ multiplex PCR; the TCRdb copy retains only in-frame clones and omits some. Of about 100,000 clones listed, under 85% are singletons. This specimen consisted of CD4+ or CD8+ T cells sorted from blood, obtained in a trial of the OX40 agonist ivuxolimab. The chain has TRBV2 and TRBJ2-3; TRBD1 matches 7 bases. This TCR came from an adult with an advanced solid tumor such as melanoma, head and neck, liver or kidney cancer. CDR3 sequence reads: CASRLQGRFDEGIITDTQYF. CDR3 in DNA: TGTGCCAGCAGGCTACAGGGGCGATTTGACGAGGGGATAATCACAGATACGCAGTATTTT.